The 19 T cell receptor beta chains below come from one sample, sequenced in a study of T-cell memory formation after mild COVID-19. TCRdb recomputed calls from the 5' RACE reads with MiXCR, one row per CDR3 protein. The table records around 300,000 distinct CDR3 sequences, 13% of them present only once. The specimen was PBMCs or a T cell subset sorted from them (not recorded which). The origin of the receptors is a man between 18 and 35 years old who had mild COVID-19 (a few samples of this study predate the infection). Cell type and time point are not known.

The chain has TRBV20-1 and TRBJ1-5, with D perhaps matching TRBD1 (5 bases). Germline V gene sequence: CDR1 DFQATT, CDR2 SNEGSKA (reference sequence). Trimming removed 8 bases from V and 6 bases from J, with 23 bases in between. The CDR3 sequence is 15 residues long. In DNA, the CDR3 is TGCAGTCCTCCCCCCCTCAGACAGCCAGGTCAGCCCCAGCATTTT. Amino acids: CSPPPLRQPGQPQHF.

The chain joins TRBV7-7 to TRBJ2-5; D remains ambiguous. The germline V gene encodes CDR1 SSHAT and CDR2 FNYEAQ (reference sequence). There are 13 residues in the CDR3. The V end lost 3 bases, the J end lost 5 bases, and 10 bases lay between the germline ends. CDR3 sequence: CASSFELLETQYF. CDR3 bases: TGTGCCAGCAGCTTCGAACTACTTGAGACCCAGTACTTC.

This clonotype has ten or more counts. This chain links TRBV6-5 with TRBJ1-2; TRBD1 agrees at 10 bases. The germline V gene encodes CDR1 MNHEY and CDR2 SVGAGI. V lost 11 bases to trimming and J lost 4 bases; unmatched junction nucleotides: 1. This CDR3 contains 11 residues. CDR3 region: CAGTGVYGYTF. Here the CDR3 DNA reads TGTGCCGGGACAGGGGTCTATGGCTACACCTTC.

The chain has TRBV4-1 and TRBJ2-3, with 11 bases fitting TRBD2. V lost 5 bases, J lost 2 bases, and 9 bases stayed unmatched. The CDR3 has 17 amino acids. CDR1 and CDR2 from the germline V gene are MGHRA and YSYEKL. Here the CDR3 reads CASSSSSGGPLTDTQYF. The CDR3 nucleotides are TGCGCCAGCAGCTCTTCTAGCGGGGGGCCTCTCACAGATACGCAGTATTTT.

The genes are TRBV7-3 and TRBJ2-2, with 7 bases aligning to TRBD2. This CDR3 has 18 amino acids. CDR1 and CDR2 (germline): SGHTA, FQGTGA. The V segment lost 4 bases and the J segment 2 bases; nucleotides outside the gene matches: 13. The CDR3 DNA reads TGTGCCAGCAGCTATAAATCAACCGGGACTACTAACACCGGGGAGCTGTTTTTT. Its translation is CASSYKSTGTTNTGELFF.

The chain combines TRBV18 with TRBJ2-7; D gene ambiguous. V shed 3 bases and J shed 7 bases, with 13 bases lying between them. The CDR3 is 13 amino acids. The germline V gene encodes CDR1 KGHSH and CDR2 LQKENI. Written as DNA, the CDR3 is TGTGCCAGCTCACCCCCCCCACCTGGGGAGCAGTACGTC. Amino acid sequence: CASSPPPPGEQYV.

This clonotype came up many times. DNA for the CDR3: TGTGCCAGCAGCTCCTACAGGGAGACGAACACCGGGGAGCTGTTTTTT. Translating it yields CASSSYRETNTGELFF. V usage is TRBV7-3 and J usage is TRBJ2-2; tentatively, D is TRBD1 (6 bases). V was pared by 4 bases and J by 0 bases, with 12 bases between. Germline V lookup: CDR1 SGHTA, CDR2 FQGTGA. This CDR3 is 16 amino acids long.

This clonotype was detected a few times. The chain has TRBV5-1 and TRBJ1-2; 7 bases map to TRBD1. The CDR3 length is 13 residues. The V segment lost 4 bases and the J segment 4 bases; nucleotides outside the gene matches: 4. CDR1 is SGHRS, CDR2 YFSETQ, per germline. The CDR3 DNA is TGCGCCAGCAGCCAGACAGGGAGCTATGGCTACACCTTC. This sequence encodes CASSQTGSYGYTF.

This clonotype has only a few counts. The chain recombines TRBV28 with TRBJ1-1; D is undetermined. Trimming shortened V by 4 bases and J by 1 base, and 13 bases separated the two germline ends. The CDR3 sequence is 15 residues long. CDR1 is MDHEN, CDR2 SYDVKM, per germline. The CDR3 coding sequence is TGTGCCAGCAGTTGGTTCAGGCTCACGAACACTGAAGCTTTCTTT. This encodes CASSWFRLTNTEAFF.

The genes are TRBV20-1 and TRBJ2-3; no firm D call. Germline lookup yields CDR1 DFQATT and CDR2 SNEGSKA (reference sequence). This CDR3 is built from 13 residues. CDR3 in DNA: TGCAGCCGTATCCGTGGTCGCACAGATACGCAGTATTTT. This codes for CSRIRGRTDTQYF.

This clonotype showed up just a few times. The chain is built from TRBV9 and TRBJ1-1, with D maybe TRBD1 (5 bases). Germline assignment: CDR1 SGDLS and CDR2 YYNGEE. Between the trimmed V and J ends, which lost 4 bases and 0 bases, there was a span of 16 bases. The CDR3 is 16 amino acids. The CDR3 loop is CASSRTGTFMNTEAFF. In DNA, the CDR3 is TGTGCCAGCAGCCGAACAGGTACCTTCATGAACACTGAAGCTTTCTTT. Full variable domain (rest looked up from reference TRBV9 and TRBJ1-1): DSGVTQTPKHLITATGQRVTLRCSPRSGDLSVYWYQQSLDQGLQFLIQYYNGEERAKGNILERFSAQQFPDLHSELNLSSLELGDSALYFCASSRTGTFMNTEAFFGQGTRLTVV.

The sample holds a few counts of this clonotype. V is TRBV6-5 and J is TRBJ2-3, with D possibly matching TRBD2 (7 bases). V was trimmed by 1 base and J by 3 bases, leaving 11 bases between them. The CDR3 sequence is 15 residues long. Germline values: CDR1 MNHEY, CDR2 SVGAGI. CDR3 nucleotide sequence: TGTGCCAGCAGTTACTGGGGGGGGCGGACAGATACGCAGTATTTT. Translation: CASSYWGGRTDTQYF.

The chain couples TRBV4-2 to TRBJ1-1; no reliable D call. Germline V lookup: CDR1 LGHNA, CDR2 YNFKEQ. The CDR3 loop spans 15 amino acids. V gave up 0 bases and J gave up 1 base, with 9 bases separating them. The CDR3 DNA reads TGTGCCAGCAGCCAAGATTTTCTCAGGAACACTGAAGCTTTCTTT. Its protein is CASSQDFLRNTEAFF.

There are a few counts of this clonotype. This chain uses TRBV5-1 with TRBJ1-2, with D possibly being TRBD1 (5 bases). Germline CDR1 SGHRS, CDR2 YFSETQ. Trimming took 0 bases from V and 3 from J, leaving 12 bases between them. The CDR3 runs to 15 residues. The CDR3 DNA reads as TGCGCCAGCAGCTTGGTGCCAGGGTTGGACTATGGCTACACCTTC. This gives the protein CASSLVPGLDYGYTF.

A few counts support this clonotype. J is TRBJ1-3 and V is TRBV7-9, with D hard to call. This CDR3 is built from 13 residues. The ends were cut back, 7 bases at V and 6 bases at J, with 13 bases in the middle. From germline, CDR1 is SEHNR and CDR2 FQNEAQ (reference sequence). The CDR3 loop reads CASIPGSQNTIYF. CDR3 bases: TGTGCCAGCATACCCGGGTCTCAAAACACCATATATTTT.

The table lists this clonotype with many counts. The rearrangement uses TRBV12-3 or TRBV12-4 and TRBJ1-6; TRBD1 matches at 9 bases. Losses at the gene ends were 6 bases for V and 2 bases for J; bases not matched to a gene: 8. This CDR3 has 17 amino acids. The CDR3 here is CASSRTGGSPYNSPLHF. The CDR3 DNA follows: TGTGCCAGCAGCCGTACAGGGGGCTCGCCCTATAATTCACCCCTCCACTTT.

This clonotype was detected a few times. This sequence joins TRBV5-6 and TRBJ1-2, with a weak D call TRBD1 (6 bases). The CDR3 totals 15 residues. Germline V gene lookup returns CDR1 SGHDT and CDR2 YYEEEE. Between the trimmed V and J ends, which lost 0 bases and 7 bases, there was a span of 16 bases. The chain's CDR3 is CASSLVGALSGGYTF. The CDR3 region has the DNA TGTGCCAGCAGCTTGGTGGGGGCGCTTTCCGGTGGCTACACCTTC.

The rearrangement joins TRBV27 to TRBJ2-7; possible D gene TRBD2, 6 bases. In germline, CDR1 is MNHEY, CDR2 SMNVEV (reference sequence). The V and J ends lost 3 bases and 6 bases respectively, with 15 bases between them. The CDR3 is 14 residues long. CDR3 residues: CASSLTGELGEQYV. In DNA form, the CDR3 reads TGTGCCAGCAGTTTGACGGGGGAGCTAGGCGAGCAGTACGTC.

The table lists this clonotype with a few counts. The CDR3: CASIGGGSYGELFF. CDR3 DNA: TGTGCCAGCATTGGAGGGGGGTCCTACGGGGAGCTGTTTTTT. The gene calls are TRBV6-5 and TRBJ2-2; D tentatively fits TRBD1 or TRBD2 (6 bases each). Looked up from germline, CDR1 is MNHEY and CDR2 is SVGAGI. This CDR3 has 14 amino acids. The V gene lost 7 bases and the J gene lost 7 bases, with 16 bases spanning the gap.